The 17 T cell receptor beta chains given below trace back to one sample, sequenced in a study of molecular identifiers for immune sequencing clone quantification. TCRdb fed the PCR reads into MiXCR, producing one record per CDR3 protein. The sample lists around 460,000 distinct CDR3 sequences; over 20% were seen once. Sample: naive CD8+ T cells from blood, with Jurkat cell RNA spiked in. Regarding subset: FACS-sorted CD8+CD4-CCR7+CD45RA+ naive T cells. Source of these receptors: a human donor in good health. Some libraries in this study had Jurkat cell RNA spiked in.

This clonotype has only a few counts. J is TRBJ2-3 and V is TRBV12-3 or TRBV12-4; the D gene is possibly TRBD1 (6 bases). This CDR3 has 16 amino acids. V dropped 6 bases and J dropped 1 base, with 17 bases sitting between them. The CDR3 DNA reads TGTGCCAGCAGCCCCCTGTGGGGGCCGCGCACAGATACGCAGTATTTT. Translation gives CASSPLWGPRTDTQYF.

This clonotype was counted many times. This chain joins TRBV5-1 and TRBJ2-7, with a tentative D call TRBD1 (6 bases). Germline V gene sequence: CDR1 SGHRS, CDR2 YFSETQ. The ends were cut back, 3 bases at V and 4 bases at J, with 17 bases in the middle. The CDR3 sequence is 15 residues long. The CDR3 sequence: CASSWGDRPIYEQYF. The CDR3 bases are TGCGCCAGCAGCTGGGGAGACAGGCCCATATACGAGCAGTACTTC.

This clonotype was detected a few times. The chain joins TRBV14 to TRBJ1-1; D not certain. Germline V gene lookup returns CDR1 SGHDN and CDR2 FVKESK. The CDR3 is made up of 13 amino acids. Trimming left V 4 bases short and J 5 bases short, with 11 bases between. The CDR3 loop is CASSPQEGTEAFF. CDR3 bases: TGTGCCAGCAGCCCTCAGGAGGGAACTGAAGCTTTCTTT.

On this clonotype itself: The DNA is omitted, as the CDR3 cannot be located on it reliably, and the CDR3 follows TCRdb's listing. The chain is built from TRBV7-2 and TRBJ2-1; the D call TRBD2 from the table was never checked on the DNA. In germline, CDR1 is SGHTA, CDR2 FQGNSA. The CDR3 spans 14 residues, counting both ends. Here the CDR3 reads CASSFWGGGTCKFF.

On this clonotype: Just one base apart from a much larger clone, this may be a read error. The chain is built from TRBV29-1 and TRBJ1-2, with TRBD1 matching over 8 bases. The CDR3 consists of 13 residues. CDR1 is SQVTM, CDR2 ANQGSEA, per germline. The CDR3 coding sequence is TGCGGCGGCGTAATCGCAGGGGGCTCTGGCTACACCTTC. Translating gives CGGVIAGGSGYTF. Based on the CDR3 plus reference TRBV29-1 and TRBJ1-2, the full variable domain is SAVISQKPSRDICQRGTSLTIQCQVDSQVTMMFWYRQQPGQSLTLIATANQGSEATYESGFVIDKFPISRPNLTFSTLTVSNMSPEDSSIYLCGGVIAGGSGYTFGSGTRLTVV.

At least ten counts were recorded for this clonotype. This chain uses TRBV7-6 with TRBJ2-3; no definite D call. Germline lookup yields CDR1 SGHVS and CDR2 FNYEAQ. The V and J ends lost 4 bases and 0 bases respectively, with 8 bases between them. The CDR3 is 14 amino acids. The CDR3 DNA reads as TGTGCCAGCAGCTCCGGATTAAGCACAGATACGCAGTATTTT. Encoded protein: CASSSGLSTDTQYF.

In this sample, this clonotype turned up many times. V is TRBV4-3 and J is TRBJ2-7; D may match TRBD1 or TRBD2 (5 bases each). The CDR3 runs to 15 residues. Germline V gives CDR1 LGHNA, CDR2 YSLEER. Trimming took off 1 base at V and 3 bases at J, with 13 bases between the two ends. The CDR3 nucleotides read TGCGCCAGCAGCCAAGCCTACGGGGCTCGCTACGAGCAGTACTTC. Translated: CASSQAYGARYEQYF.

The chain couples TRBV4-3 to TRBJ1-2; 9 bases map to TRBD1. Germline V gene data show CDR1 as LGHNA and CDR2 as YSLEER. V dropped 3 bases and J dropped 8; count of bases not matched to a gene: 16. The CDR3 spans 17 residues. For the CDR3, the DNA is TGCGCCAGCAGCCATGCTCACCGGGGACAGGGTTCATACGGCTACACCTTC. It is translated as CASSHAHRGQGSYGYTF.

This clonotype was seen many times. The CDR3 loop reads CASSRLAGISDTQYF. In DNA, the CDR3 is TGTGCCAGCAGCCGACTAGCGGGGATATCAGATACGCAGTATTTT. The chain carries TRBV14 and TRBJ2-3; 11 nucleotides agree with TRBD2. The trim removed 4 bases at V and 4 bases at J, leaving 4 bases unmatched. Germline V lookup: CDR1 SGHDN, CDR2 FVKESK. The CDR3 sequence is 15 residues long.

Notes on this clonotype: A junction end diverges from the germline sequence, so it may reflect a read error. The chain joins TRBV5-3 to TRBJ1-3; D perhaps matches TRBD1 (5 bases). TRBV5-3 is flagged as an ORF with uncertain function. There are 17 residues in the CDR3. The CDR3 here is CASSLAFSMGPGNTIYF. As DNA, the CDR3 is TGTGCCAGCAGCTTGGCATTTTCTATGGGGCCTGGAAACACCATATATTTT.

This clonotype was detected a few times. A read error is likely, as this CDR3 ends without the conserved phenylalanine or tryptophan. The rearrangement joins TRBV4-1 to TRBJ2-5; perhaps D is TRBD1 or TRBD2 (5 bases each). V was trimmed by 7 bases and J by 8 bases, leaving 17 bases between them. From germline, CDR1 is MGHRA and CDR2 YSYEKL. This CDR3 contains 13 residues. CDR3: CASMPDNGDTQYS. The DNA for the CDR3 is TGCGCCAGCATGCCGGACAACGGGGATACCCAGTACTCC.

Regarding this clonotype: A junction end diverges from the germline sequence, so it may reflect a read error. This chain links TRBV6-2 or TRBV6-3 with TRBJ1-5, with TRBD1 as a possible D gene (5 bases). The CDR3 has 16 residues. The germline CDR1 and CDR2 sequences are MNHEY and SVGEGT. CDR3 coding DNA: TGTGCCAGCAGCCCTTTACAGGAGAGTAGCAATCAGCCCCGGCATTTT. It encodes CASSPLQESSNQPRHF.

This clonotype was counted only a few times. V is TRBV18 and J is TRBJ1-1; 9 nucleotides match TRBD1. The J segment lost 5 bases and the V segment lost 2 bases, leaving 18 bases of the junction unmatched. The germline gives CDR1 KGHSH, CDR2 LQKENI. The CDR3 consists of 19 residues. CDR3 sequence (DNA): TGTGCCAGCTCACCAACGCACCTGGGGACAGGGAGAGGACGGACTGAAGCTTTCTTT. Amino acid sequence: CASSPTHLGTGRGRTEAFF.

This clonotype was seen repeatedly, ten times or more. In DNA, the CDR3 is TGTGCCAGCAGTTTTTTTTCAGGGCCCTACGAGCAGTACTTC. It codes for CASSFFSGPYEQYF. V is TRBV27 and J is TRBJ2-7; D is perhaps TRBD1 (5 bases). Germline V gene sequence: CDR1 MNHEY, CDR2 SMNVEV (reference sequence). V lost 3 bases to trimming and J lost 2 bases, with 11 bases between them. The CDR3 sequence is 14 residues long.

This clonotype appeared a few times. The chain carries TRBV29-1 and TRBJ2-7, with 7 bases lining up with TRBD1. CDR3 length: 13 residues. From germline, CDR1 is SQVTM and CDR2 ANQGSEA. Losses at the gene ends were 4 bases for V and 2 bases for J; bases not matched to a gene: 5. The CDR3 here is CSVVDRATYEQYF. The CDR3 coding sequence is TGCAGCGTTGTCGACAGGGCCACCTACGAGCAGTACTTC.

As regards this clonotype: At one end the junction does not follow the germline gene, possibly because of a read error. This chain connects TRBV4-3 to TRBJ2-3, with 9 bases matching TRBD2. Germline lookup yields CDR1 LGHNA and CDR2 YSLEER. The CDR3 is made up of 19 amino acids. Written as DNA, the CDR3 is TGCGCCAGCAGCCAATTCGTCTCGCTAGCGGGACAGCGTACAGTTACGCAGTATTTT. Its translation: CASSQFVSLAGQRTVTQYF.

The J gene is TRBJ2-7, the V gene TRBV25-1, with 9 nucleotides matching TRBD1. The CDR3 extends over 16 amino acids. The ends lost 4 bases at V and 2 bases at J; junction bases unmatched: 9. Germline CDR1 reads MGHDK; CDR2 reads SYGVNS. CDR3 in DNA: TGTGCCAGCAGTGGCCCCCGACAGGGGGAGGCCTACGAGCAGTACTTC. The encoded protein is CASSGPRQGEAYEQYF.